Here is one T cell receptor (beta chain) with its context. What it recognizes is unknown. This CDR3 contains 14 residues. This table comes from immunoSEQ multiplex PCR, and its TCRdb copy is limited to in-frame clones, with some not included. The sample yields about 130,000 clones, approximately 89% seen once. The data originate from a study of T cell responses to AZD1222 COVID-19 vaccine. Points from the study as a whole: Among the donors, most were white British and more were female, and clonal diversity was possibly underestimated.

The TCR comes from an adult in good health. The chain links TRBV21-1 to TRBJ1-6; the table assigns TRBD1, which was not confirmed against the DNA. TRBV21-1 is flagged as a pseudogene. Sequencing was performed on peripheral blood, taken on day 0 of AZD1222 vaccination. Written as DNA, the CDR3 is TGTGCCAGCAGCATGGGACAGGAAGATTCACCCCTCCACTTT. The encoded protein is CASSMGQEDSPLHF.